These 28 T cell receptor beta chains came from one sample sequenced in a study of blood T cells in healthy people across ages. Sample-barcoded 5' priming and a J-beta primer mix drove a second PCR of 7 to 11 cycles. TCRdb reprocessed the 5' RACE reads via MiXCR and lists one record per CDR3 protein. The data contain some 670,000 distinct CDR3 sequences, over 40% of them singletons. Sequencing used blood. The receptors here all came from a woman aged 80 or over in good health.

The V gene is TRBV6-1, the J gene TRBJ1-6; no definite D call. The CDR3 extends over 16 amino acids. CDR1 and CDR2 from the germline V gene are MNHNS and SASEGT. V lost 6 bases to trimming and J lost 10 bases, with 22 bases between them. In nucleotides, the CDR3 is TGTGCCAGCAGGCTCTTTGCGCGGGAAATCGGGTCACCCCTCCACTTT. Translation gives CASRLFAREIGSPLHF.

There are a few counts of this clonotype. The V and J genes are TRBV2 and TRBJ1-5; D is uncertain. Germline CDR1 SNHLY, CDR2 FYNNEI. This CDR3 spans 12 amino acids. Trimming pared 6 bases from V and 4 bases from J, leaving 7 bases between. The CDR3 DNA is TGTGCCAGCAGGACGACGAATCAGCCCCAGCATTTT. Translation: CASRTTNQPQHF. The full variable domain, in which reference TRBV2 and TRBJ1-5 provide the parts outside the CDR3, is EPEVTQTPSHQVTQMGQEVILRCVPISNHLYFYWYRQILGQKVEFLVSFYNNEISEKSEIFDDQFSVERPDGSNFTLKIRSTKLEDSAMYFCASRTTNQPQHFGDGTRLSIL.

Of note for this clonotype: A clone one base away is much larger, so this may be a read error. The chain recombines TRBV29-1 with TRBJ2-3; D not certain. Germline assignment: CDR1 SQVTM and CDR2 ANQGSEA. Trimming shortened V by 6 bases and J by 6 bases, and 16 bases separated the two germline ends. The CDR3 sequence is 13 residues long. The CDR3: CSVPQLGGDTQYF. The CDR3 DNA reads TGCAGCGTCCCCCAGTTGGGTGGGGATACGCAGTATTTT.

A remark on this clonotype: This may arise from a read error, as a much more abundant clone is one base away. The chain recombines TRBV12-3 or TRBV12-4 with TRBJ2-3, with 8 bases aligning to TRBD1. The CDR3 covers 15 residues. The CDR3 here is CAGRLGTGGTDTQYF. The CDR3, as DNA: TGTGCCGGCAGGCTAGGGACAGGCGGCACAGATACGCAGTATTTT.

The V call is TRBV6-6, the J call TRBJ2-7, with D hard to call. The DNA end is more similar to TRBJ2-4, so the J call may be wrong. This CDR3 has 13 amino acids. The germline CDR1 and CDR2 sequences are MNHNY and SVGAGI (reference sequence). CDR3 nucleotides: TGTGCCAGCAGTTACCCCGACCAAAACATTCAGTACTTC. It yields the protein CASSYPDQNIQYF.

The CDR3, as DNA: TGTGCCAGCAGCGACTTAAAACGGGATGAGCAGTTCTTC. Protein: CASSDLKRDEQFF. J is TRBJ2-1 and V is TRBV9, with D uncertain. The CDR3 runs to 13 residues. V lost 3 bases, J lost 8 bases, and 12 bases lay in between. Germline V gene sequence: CDR1 SGDLS, CDR2 YYNGEE.

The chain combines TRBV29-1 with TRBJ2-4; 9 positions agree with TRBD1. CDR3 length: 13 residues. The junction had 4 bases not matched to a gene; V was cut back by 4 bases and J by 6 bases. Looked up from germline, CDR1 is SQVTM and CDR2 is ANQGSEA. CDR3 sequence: CSVAAGQGNIQYF. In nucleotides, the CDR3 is TGCAGCGTTGCGGCGGGACAGGGAAACATTCAGTACTTC.

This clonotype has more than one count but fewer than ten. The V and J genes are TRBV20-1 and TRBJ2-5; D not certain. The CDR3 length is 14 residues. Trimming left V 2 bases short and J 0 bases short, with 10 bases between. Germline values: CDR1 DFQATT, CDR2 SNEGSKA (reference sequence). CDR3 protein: CSARPPQYQETQYF. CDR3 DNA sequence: TGCAGTGCTAGACCCCCCCAATACCAAGAGACCCAGTACTTC.

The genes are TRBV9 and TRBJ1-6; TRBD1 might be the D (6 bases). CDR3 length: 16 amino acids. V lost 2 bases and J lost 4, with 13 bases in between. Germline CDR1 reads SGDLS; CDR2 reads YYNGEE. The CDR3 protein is CASSVSQGRYNSPLHF. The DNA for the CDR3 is TGTGCCAGCAGCGTTAGCCAGGGGCGATATAATTCACCCCTCCACTTT.

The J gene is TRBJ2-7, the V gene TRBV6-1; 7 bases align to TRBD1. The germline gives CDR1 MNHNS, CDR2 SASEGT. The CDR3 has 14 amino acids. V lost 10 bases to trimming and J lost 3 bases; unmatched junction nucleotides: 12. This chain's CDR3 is CATTVGTAYYEQYF. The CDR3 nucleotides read TGTGCCACCACGGTCGGGACAGCGTACTACGAGCAGTACTTC.

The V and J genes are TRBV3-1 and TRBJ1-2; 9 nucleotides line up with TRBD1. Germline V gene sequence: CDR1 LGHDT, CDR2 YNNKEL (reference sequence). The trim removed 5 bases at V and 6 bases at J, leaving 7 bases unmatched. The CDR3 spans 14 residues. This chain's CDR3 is CASSGRDRDHGYTF. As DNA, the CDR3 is TGTGCCAGCAGCGGCCGGGACAGGGACCATGGCTACACCTTC.

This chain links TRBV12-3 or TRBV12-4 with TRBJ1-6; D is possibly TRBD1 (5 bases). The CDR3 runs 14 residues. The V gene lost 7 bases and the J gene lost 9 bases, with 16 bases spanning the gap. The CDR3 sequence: CASTFAGRGSPLHF. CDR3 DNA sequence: TGTGCCAGCACTTTTGCGGGGAGGGGTTCACCCCTCCACTTT.

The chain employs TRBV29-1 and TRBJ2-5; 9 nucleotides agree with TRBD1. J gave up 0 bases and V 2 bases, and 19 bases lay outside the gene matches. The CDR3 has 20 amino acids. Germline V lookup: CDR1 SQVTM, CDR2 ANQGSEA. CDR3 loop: CSVEFATSARDRAYQETQYF. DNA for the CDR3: TGCAGCGTTGAATTTGCGACTAGTGCCCGGGACAGGGCGTACCAAGAGACCCAGTACTTC.

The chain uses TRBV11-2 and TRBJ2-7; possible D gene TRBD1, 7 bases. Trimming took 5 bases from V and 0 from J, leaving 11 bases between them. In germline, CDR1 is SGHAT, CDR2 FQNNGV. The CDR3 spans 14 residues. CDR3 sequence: CASSRQGGSYEQYF. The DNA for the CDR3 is TGTGCCAGCAGCCGACAGGGAGGCTCCTACGAGCAGTACTTC.

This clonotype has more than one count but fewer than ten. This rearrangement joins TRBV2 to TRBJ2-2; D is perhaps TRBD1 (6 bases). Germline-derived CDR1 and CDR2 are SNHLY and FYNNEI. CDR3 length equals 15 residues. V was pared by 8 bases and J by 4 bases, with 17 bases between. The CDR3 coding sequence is TGTGCCAGCTTAATGGACAGCGCAGGCACCGGGGAGCTGTTTTTT. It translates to CASLMDSAGTGELFF.

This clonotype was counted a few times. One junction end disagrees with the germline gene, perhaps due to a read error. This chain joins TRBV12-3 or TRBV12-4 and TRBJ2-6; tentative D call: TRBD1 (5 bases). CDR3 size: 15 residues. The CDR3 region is CASSHSYSGANALTF. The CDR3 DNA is TGTGCCAGCAGCCACTCGTACTCTGGGGCCAACGCCCTGACTTTC.

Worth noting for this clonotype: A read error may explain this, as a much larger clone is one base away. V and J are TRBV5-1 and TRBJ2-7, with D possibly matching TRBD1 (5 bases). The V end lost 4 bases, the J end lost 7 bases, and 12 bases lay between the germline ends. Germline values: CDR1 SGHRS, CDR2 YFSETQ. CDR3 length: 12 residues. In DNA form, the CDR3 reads TGCGCCAGCAGCCGACAGCTCTATGAGCAGTACTTC. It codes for CASSRQLYEQYF. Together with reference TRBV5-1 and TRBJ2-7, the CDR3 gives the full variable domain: KAGVTQTPRYLIKTRGQQVTLSCSPISGHRSVSWYQQTPGQGLQFLFEYFSETQRNKGNFPGRFSGRQFSNSRSEMNVSTLELGDSALYLCASSRQLYEQYFGPGTRLTVT.

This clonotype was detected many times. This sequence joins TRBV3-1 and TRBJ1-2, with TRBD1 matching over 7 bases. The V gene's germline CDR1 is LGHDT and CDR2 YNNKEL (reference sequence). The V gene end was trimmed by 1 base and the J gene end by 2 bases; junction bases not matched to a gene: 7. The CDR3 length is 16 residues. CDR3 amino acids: CASSQGLTGTNYGYTF. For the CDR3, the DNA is TGTGCCAGCAGCCAAGGATTGACAGGGACCAACTATGGCTACACCTTC.

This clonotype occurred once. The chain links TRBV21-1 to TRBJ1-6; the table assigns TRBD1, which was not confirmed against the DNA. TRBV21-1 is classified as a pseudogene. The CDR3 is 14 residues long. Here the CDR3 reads CASSDGTGNSPLHF. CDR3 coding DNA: TGTGCCAGCAGCGACGGGACAGGCAATTCACCCCTCCACTTT.

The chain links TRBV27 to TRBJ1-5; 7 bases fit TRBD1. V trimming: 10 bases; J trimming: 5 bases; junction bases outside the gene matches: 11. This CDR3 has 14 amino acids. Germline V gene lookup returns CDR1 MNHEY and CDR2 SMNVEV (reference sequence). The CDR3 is CATLDRIGYQPQHF. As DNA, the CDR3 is TGTGCCACCTTGGACAGGATAGGTTATCAGCCCCAGCATTTT.

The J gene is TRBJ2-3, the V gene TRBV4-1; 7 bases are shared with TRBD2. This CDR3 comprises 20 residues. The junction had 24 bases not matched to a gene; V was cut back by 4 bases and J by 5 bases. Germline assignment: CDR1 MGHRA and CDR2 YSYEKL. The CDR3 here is CASSPGGKVGLSSGGDTQYF. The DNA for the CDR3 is TGCGCCAGCAGCCCGGGAGGTAAGGTCGGTCTCAGCTCAGGAGGAGATACGCAGTATTTT.

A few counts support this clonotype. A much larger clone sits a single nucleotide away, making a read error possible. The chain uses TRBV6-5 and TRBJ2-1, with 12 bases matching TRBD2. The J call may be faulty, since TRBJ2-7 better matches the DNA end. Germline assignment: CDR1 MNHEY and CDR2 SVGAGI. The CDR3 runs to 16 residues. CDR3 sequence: CASKGLAGRDYNEQYF. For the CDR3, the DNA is TGTGCCAGCAAAGGACTAGCGGGACGGGATTACAATGAGCAGTACTTC.

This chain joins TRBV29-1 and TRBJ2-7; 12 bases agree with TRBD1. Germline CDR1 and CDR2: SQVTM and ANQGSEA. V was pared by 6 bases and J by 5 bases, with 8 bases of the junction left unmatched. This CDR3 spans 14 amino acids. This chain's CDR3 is CSVLTGTGGDEQYF. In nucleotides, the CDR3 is TGCAGCGTACTTACCGGGACAGGGGGCGACGAGCAGTACTTC.

CDR3 in amino acids: CAIQRAGDAGELFF. The CDR3 DNA reads TGTGCCATCCAGCGGGCAGGGGATGCCGGGGAGCTGTTTTTT. The rearrangement joins TRBV10-3 to TRBJ2-2, with D perhaps matching TRBD1 or TRBD2 (6 bases each). V shed 8 bases and J shed 6 bases, with 16 bases lying between them. This CDR3 has 14 amino acids. Germline V lookup: CDR1 ENHRY, CDR2 SYGVKD.

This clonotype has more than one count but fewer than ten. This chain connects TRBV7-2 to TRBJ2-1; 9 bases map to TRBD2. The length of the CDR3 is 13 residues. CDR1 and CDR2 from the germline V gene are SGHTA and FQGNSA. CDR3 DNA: TGTGCGACCGGCGGGAGGGCCCGGAATGAGCAGTTCTTC. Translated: CATGGRARNEQFF.

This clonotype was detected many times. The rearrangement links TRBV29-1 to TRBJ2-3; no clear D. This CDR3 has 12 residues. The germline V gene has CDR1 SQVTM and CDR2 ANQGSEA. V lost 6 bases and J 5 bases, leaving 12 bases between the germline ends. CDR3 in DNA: TGCAGCGTCCACCTACTGGGAGATACGCAGTATTTT. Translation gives CSVHLLGDTQYF.

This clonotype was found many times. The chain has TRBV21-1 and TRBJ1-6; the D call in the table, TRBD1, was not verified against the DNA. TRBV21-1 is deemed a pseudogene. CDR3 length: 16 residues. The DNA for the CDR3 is TGTGCCCAGCTCGCCAACAGGGGGCGAGTATATTCACCCCTCCACTTT. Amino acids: CAQLANRGRVYSPLHF.

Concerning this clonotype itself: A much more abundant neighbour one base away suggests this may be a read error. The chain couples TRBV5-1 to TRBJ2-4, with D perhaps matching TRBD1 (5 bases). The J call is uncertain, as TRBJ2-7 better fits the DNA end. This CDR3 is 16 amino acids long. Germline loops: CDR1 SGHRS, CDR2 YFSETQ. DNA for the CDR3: TGCGCCAGCAGCTTGGTCCCTGACAGTCACCCCTACGAGCAGTACTTC. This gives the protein CASSLVPDSHPYEQYF.